A selection of T cell receptor beta chains follows, all from one sample in a study of cytomegalovirus exposure and HLA in healthy donors. Measured with immunoSEQ multiplex PCR; TCRdb has only the in-frame clones, and not every one. The sample lists 100,000 or so clones; over 80% were seen once. The sequenced sample consisted of PBMCs. All receptors derive from a man aged 25 to 40 in good health and CMV-seropositive. Both conserved end residues are part of each CDR3. The D gene is left open where the match is weak. For some rows the clone size is stated as once, few or many, or as a class when expanded; others skip it.

D gene: NA; V gene: TRBV7-2; clone size: NA; J gene: TRBJ2-1; CDR3 protein: CASSLAQGAYNEQFF; CDR3 DNA: TGTGCCAGCAGCTTGGCGCAGGGTGCCTACAATGAGCAGTTCTTC
D gene: TRBD1; V gene: TRBV11-2; clone size: NA; J gene: TRBJ2-6; CDR3 protein: CASQDRGLSGANVLTF; CDR3 DNA: TGTGCCAGCCAGGACAGGGGGCTTTCTGGGGCCAACGTCCTGACTTTC
D gene: TRBD1; V gene: TRBV5-1; clone size: NA; J gene: TRBJ1-2; CDR3 protein: CASSLLGQDNYGYTF; CDR3 DNA: TGCGCCAGCAGCTTATTAGGACAGGATAACTATGGCTACACCTTC
D gene: NA; V gene: TRBV2; clone size: NA; J gene: TRBJ1-6; CDR3 protein: CASGRTERGSPLHF; CDR3 DNA: TGTGCCAGCGGAAGGACAGAAAGGGGTTCACCCCTCCACTTT
D gene: NA; V gene: TRBV5-1; clone size: NA; J gene: TRBJ2-6; CDR3 protein: CASSLESGSGANVLTF; CDR3 DNA: TGCGCCAGCAGCTTGGAATCGGGCTCTGGGGCCAACGTCCTGACTTTC
D gene: NA; V gene: TRBV5-1; clone size: NA; J gene: TRBJ2-1; CDR3 protein: CASSSLRPGEHEQFF; CDR3 DNA: TGCGCCAGCAGCTCCTTAAGACCGGGGGAGCATGAGCAGTTCTTC
D gene: NA; V gene: TRBV15; clone size: NA; J gene: TRBJ1-2; CDR3 protein: CATSPRMNREGYTF; CDR3 DNA: TGTGCCACCAGCCCACGTATGAACAGGGAGGGCTACACCTTC
D gene: TRBD1; V gene: TRBV9; clone size: NA; J gene: TRBJ2-1; CDR3 protein: CASSSGQGGPYNEQFF; CDR3 DNA: TGTGCCAGCAGCTCCGGACAGGGAGGACCCTACAATGAGCAGTTCTTC
D gene: NA; V gene: TRBV9; clone size: NA; J gene: TRBJ2-3; CDR3 protein: CASSISGKADTQYF; CDR3 DNA: TGTGCCAGCAGCATATCAGGAAAGGCGGATACGCAGTATTTT
D gene: TRBD1; V gene: TRBV5-4; clone size: NA; J gene: TRBJ2-5; CDR3 protein: CASSSTDRGETQYF; CDR3 DNA: TGTGCCAGCAGCTCCACGGACAGGGGTGAGACCCAGTACTTC
D gene: NA; V gene: TRBV5-1; clone size: few; J gene: TRBJ2-5; CDR3 protein: CASSLEGNGETQYF; CDR3 DNA: TGCGCCAGCAGCTTGGAGGGGAATGGCGAGACCCAGTACTTC
D gene: NA; V gene: TRBV30; clone size: NA; J gene: TRBJ1-3; CDR3 protein: CAWSDQGYHGNTIYF; CDR3 DNA: TGTGCCTGGAGCGACCAGGGATATCATGGAAACACCATATATTTT
D gene: NA; V gene: TRBV30; clone size: NA; J gene: TRBJ1-2; CDR3 protein: CAWSNGGRYTF; CDR3 DNA: TGTGCCTGGAGTAACGGGGGTCGCTACACCTTC
D gene: TRBD2; V gene: TRBV7-2; clone size: NA; J gene: TRBJ2-2; CDR3 protein: CASSSSGGLHTGELFF; CDR3 DNA: TGTGCCAGCAGCTCCAGCGGGGGGCTACACACCGGGGAGCTGTTTTTT
D gene: TRBD2; V gene: TRBV15; clone size: NA; J gene: TRBJ2-3; CDR3 protein: CATSRTSGGPDTQYF; CDR3 DNA: TGTGCCACCAGCAGGACTAGCGGGGGGCCAGATACGCAGTATTTT
D gene: NA; V gene: TRBV6-6; clone size: NA; J gene: TRBJ2-2; CDR3 protein: CATFQTGELFF; CDR3 DNA: TGTGCCACCTTTCAGACCGGGGAGCTGTTTTTT
D gene: NA; V gene: TRBV5-4; clone size: NA; J gene: TRBJ2-3; CDR3 protein: CASSLARSGSQYF; CDR3 DNA: TGTGCCAGCAGCTTGGCAAGGAGCGGATCGCAGTATTTT
D gene: NA; V gene: TRBV11-3; clone size: NA; J gene: TRBJ1-1; CDR3 protein: CASSLEGGAQAFF; CDR3 DNA: TGTGCCAGCAGCTTAGAAGGGGGGGCCCAAGCTTTCTTT
D gene: TRBD1; V gene: TRBV9; clone size: NA; J gene: TRBJ1-6; CDR3 protein: CASSVDGRGQNNSPLHF; CDR3 DNA: TGTGCCAGCAGCGTAGATGGCAGGGGGCAAAATAATTCACCCCTCCACTTT
D gene: TRBD1; V gene: TRBV15; clone size: NA; J gene: TRBJ1-2; CDR3 protein: CATSPRDSSYGYTF; CDR3 DNA: TGTGCCACCAGCCCTCGGGACAGCTCCTATGGCTACACCTTC
D gene: NA; V gene: TRBV19; clone size: NA; J gene: TRBJ1-4; CDR3 protein: CASSTGTLNEKLFF; CDR3 DNA: TGTGCCAGTAGTACCGGGACACTTAATGAAAAACTGTTTTTT
D gene: TRBD2; V gene: TRBV4-1; clone size: NA; J gene: TRBJ2-5; CDR3 protein: CASSPGLAGTQETQYF; CDR3 DNA: TGCGCCAGCAGCCCGGGACTAGCGGGAACCCAAGAGACCCAGTACTTC
D gene: NA; V gene: TRBV11-3; clone size: NA; J gene: TRBJ2-7; CDR3 protein: CASSLVPGSDSYEQYF; CDR3 DNA: TGTGCCAGCAGCTTAGTACCAGGTTCGGATTCCTACGAGCAGTACTTC
D gene: NA; V gene: TRBV7-9; clone size: NA; J gene: TRBJ1-4; CDR3 protein: CASSPGAGGDEKLFF; CDR3 DNA: TGTGCCAGCAGCCCGGGGGCGGGGGGCGATGAAAAACTGTTTTTT
D gene: TRBD1; V gene: TRBV19; clone size: NA; J gene: TRBJ1-5; CDR3 protein: CARGAGGAIPDIQPQHF; CDR3 DNA: TGTGCCAGAGGGGCAGGGGGCGCCATCCCCGATATTCAGCCCCAGCATTTT
D gene: NA; V gene: TRBV13; clone size: once; J gene: TRBJ2-5; CDR3 protein: CASSLVYGETQYF; CDR3 DNA: TGTGCCAGCAGCTTAGTGTACGGAGAGACCCAGTACTTC
D gene: NA; V gene: TRBV7-7; clone size: NA; J gene: TRBJ2-5; CDR3 protein: CASSLDRQETQYF; CDR3 DNA: TGTGCTAGCAGCCTAGACAGGCAAGAGACCCAGTACTTC
D gene: TRBD1; V gene: TRBV5-6; clone size: NA; J gene: TRBJ2-1; CDR3 protein: CASSPGGQGWDEQFF; CDR3 DNA: TGTGCCAGCAGCCCGGGGGGACAGGGGTGGGATGAGCAGTTCTTC
D gene: TRBD1; V gene: TRBV9; clone size: NA; J gene: TRBJ1-4; CDR3 protein: CASSSGQGPGTNEKLFF; CDR3 DNA: TGTGCCAGCAGCTCCGGACAGGGTCCCGGAACTAATGAAAAACTGTTTTTT
D gene: NA; V gene: TRBV6-5; clone size: once; J gene: TRBJ1-6; CDR3 protein: CASSYMMTGSSPLHF; CDR3 DNA: TGTGCCAGCAGTTACATGATGACCGGGAGTTCCCCCCTCCACTTT
D gene: TRBD1; V gene: TRBV10-3; clone size: once; J gene: TRBJ2-7; CDR3 protein: CAISAGQDYEQYF; CDR3 DNA: TGTGCCATCAGCGCAGGACAGGACTACGAGCAGTACTTC
D gene: NA; V gene: TRBV5-4; clone size: NA; J gene: TRBJ2-3; CDR3 protein: CASSLVPSAVSTDTQYF; CDR3 DNA: TGTGCCAGCAGCTTGGTACCTAGTGCGGTAAGCACAGATACGCAGTATTTT
D gene: TRBD1; V gene: TRBV27; clone size: NA; J gene: TRBJ1-5; CDR3 protein: CASRRTGGEPQHF; CDR3 DNA: TGTGCCAGCAGGCGCACAGGGGGGGAGCCCCAGCATTTT
D gene: TRBD2; V gene: TRBV14; clone size: NA; J gene: TRBJ2-5; CDR3 protein: CASSQDSAARGYETQYF; CDR3 DNA: TGTGCCAGCAGCCAAGATAGTGCCGCGCGGGGGTATGAGACCCAGTACTTC
D gene: NA; V gene: TRBV27; clone size: NA; J gene: TRBJ1-6; CDR3 protein: CASTLRGDNSPLHF; CDR3 DNA: TGTGCCAGCACCCTTAGGGGTGATAATTCACCCCTCCACTTT
D gene: TRBD1; V gene: TRBV2; clone size: NA; J gene: TRBJ1-5; CDR3 protein: CASNQGEVSNQPQHF; CDR3 DNA: TGTGCCAGCAACCAGGGGGAAGTAAGCAATCAGCCCCAGCATTTT
D gene: NA; V gene: TRBV4-2; clone size: NA; J gene: TRBJ1-2; CDR3 protein: CASSQDGQNYGYTF; CDR3 DNA: TGTGCCAGCAGCCAAGATGGACAGAACTATGGCTACACCTTC
D gene: TRBD1; V gene: TRBV14; clone size: once; J gene: TRBJ2-5; CDR3 protein: CASSQGARGRETQYF; CDR3 DNA: TGTGCCAGCAGCCAAGGGGCCAGGGGGCGGGAGACCCAGTACTTC
D gene: NA; V gene: TRBV5-6; clone size: NA; J gene: TRBJ2-3; CDR3 protein: CASSLGGGAATDTQYF; CDR3 DNA: TGTGCCAGCAGCTTGGGAGGGGGGGCCGCTACAGATACGCAGTATTTT
D gene: NA; V gene: TRBV9; clone size: NA; J gene: TRBJ1-6; CDR3 protein: CASSVAQENSYNSPLHF; CDR3 DNA: TGTGCCAGCAGCGTAGCACAGGAAAACTCCTATAATTCACCCCTCCACTTT
D gene: TRBD1; V gene: TRBV28; clone size: NA; J gene: TRBJ2-7; CDR3 protein: CASSFTGDYEQYF; CDR3 DNA: TGTGCCAGCAGTTTTACAGGGGACTACGAGCAGTACTTC
D gene: NA; V gene: TRBV18; clone size: NA; J gene: TRBJ1-2; CDR3 protein: CASSPPVQPRPYGYTF; CDR3 DNA: TGTGCCAGCTCACCACCGGTACAGCCTCGCCCCTATGGCTACACCTTC
D gene: TRBD1; V gene: TRBV7-9; clone size: once; J gene: TRBJ1-1; CDR3 protein: CASSYLPGTDLIGAFF; CDR3 DNA: TGTGCCAGCAGCTACCTCCCCGGGACAGATTTGATCGGAGCTTTCTTT
D gene: NA; V gene: TRBV9; clone size: once; J gene: TRBJ1-1; CDR3 protein: CASSVVVGRNTEAFF; CDR3 DNA: TGTGCCAGCAGCGTAGTGGTGGGGAGGAACACTGAAGCTTTCTTT
D gene: TRBD2; V gene: TRBV6-1; clone size: NA; J gene: TRBJ2-3; CDR3 protein: CASSELAGDTDTQYF; CDR3 DNA: TGTGCCAGCAGTGAACTAGCGGGGGACACAGATACGCAGTATTTT
D gene: NA; V gene: TRBV5-4; clone size: NA; J gene: TRBJ2-7; CDR3 protein: CASSLVPNYEQYF; CDR3 DNA: TGTGCCAGCAGCTTGGTTCCCAACTACGAGCAGTACTTC
D gene: TRBD1; V gene: TRBV7-8; clone size: once; J gene: TRBJ2-1; CDR3 protein: CASSPYGQGGLFF; CDR3 DNA: TGTGCCAGCAGCCCCTACGGACAGGGTGGGCTGTTCTTC
D gene: NA; V gene: TRBV7-2; clone size: NA; J gene: TRBJ1-4; CDR3 protein: CASSLGAREKLFF; CDR3 DNA: TGTGCCAGCAGCCTAGGGGCCAGAGAAAAACTGTTTTTT
D gene: TRBD2; V gene: TRBV5-4; clone size: once; J gene: TRBJ2-1; CDR3 protein: CASSPGGDINEQFF; CDR3 DNA: TGTGCCAGCAGCCCCGGGGGGGATATCAATGAGCAGTTCTTC
D gene: NA; V gene: TRBV11-2; clone size: once; J gene: TRBJ1-2; CDR3 protein: CASSLENQGGGYTF; CDR3 DNA: TGTGCCAGCAGCTTAGAAAACCAGGGCGGTGGCTACACCTTC
D gene: TRBD1; V gene: TRBV5-1; clone size: NA; J gene: TRBJ2-2; CDR3 protein: CASSLRQGGTGELFF; CDR3 DNA: TGCGCCAGCAGCTTGAGACAGGGGGGCACCGGGGAGCTGTTTTTT
D gene: NA; V gene: TRBV5-1; clone size: NA; J gene: TRBJ2-3; CDR3 protein: CASSLTELVADTQYF; CDR3 DNA: TGCGCCAGCAGCTTGACTGAGCTAGTAGCAGATACGCAGTATTTT
D gene: TRBD1; V gene: TRBV12-5; clone size: NA; J gene: TRBJ2-5; CDR3 protein: CASGPGQGSGAETQYF; CDR3 DNA: TGTGCTAGTGGTCCTGGACAGGGATCAGGGGCTGAGACCCAGTACTTC
D gene: NA; V gene: TRBV5-6; clone size: NA; J gene: TRBJ2-5; CDR3 protein: CASSLVRDYEETQYF; CDR3 DNA: TGTGCCAGCAGCTTGGTCCGCGACTACGAAGAGACCCAGTACTTC
D gene: NA; V gene: TRBV7-2; clone size: NA; J gene: TRBJ1-6; CDR3 protein: CASSLGWGDNSPLHF; CDR3 DNA: TGTGCCAGCAGCTTAGGATGGGGGGATAATTCACCCCTCCACTTT
D gene: NA; V gene: TRBV10-1; clone size: once; J gene: TRBJ2-5; CDR3 protein: CASSSAARGTQYF; CDR3 DNA: TGCGCCAGCAGTTCGGCGGCGCGGGGGACCCAGTACTTC
D gene: TRBD1; V gene: TRBV19; clone size: NA; J gene: TRBJ1-5; CDR3 protein: CASSIPTGEGRGLQPQHF; CDR3 DNA: TGTGCCAGTAGTATACCGACAGGGGAAGGGAGAGGTTTGCAGCCCCAGCATTTT
D gene: NA; V gene: TRBV7-8; clone size: NA; J gene: TRBJ1-6; CDR3 protein: CASSSDSNSPLHF; CDR3 DNA: TGTGCCAGCAGCTCAGACAGTAATTCACCCCTCCACTTT
D gene: NA; V gene: TRBV5-8; clone size: few; J gene: TRBJ1-5; CDR3 protein: CASSSRGYSNQPQHF; CDR3 DNA: TGTGCCAGCAGCTCCCGAGGGTATAGCAATCAGCCCCAGCATTTT
D gene: NA; V gene: TRBV4-2; clone size: NA; J gene: TRBJ1-2; CDR3 protein: CASSRDGLKGYTF; CDR3 DNA: TGTGCCAGCAGCCGAGACGGACTGAAGGGCTACACCTTC